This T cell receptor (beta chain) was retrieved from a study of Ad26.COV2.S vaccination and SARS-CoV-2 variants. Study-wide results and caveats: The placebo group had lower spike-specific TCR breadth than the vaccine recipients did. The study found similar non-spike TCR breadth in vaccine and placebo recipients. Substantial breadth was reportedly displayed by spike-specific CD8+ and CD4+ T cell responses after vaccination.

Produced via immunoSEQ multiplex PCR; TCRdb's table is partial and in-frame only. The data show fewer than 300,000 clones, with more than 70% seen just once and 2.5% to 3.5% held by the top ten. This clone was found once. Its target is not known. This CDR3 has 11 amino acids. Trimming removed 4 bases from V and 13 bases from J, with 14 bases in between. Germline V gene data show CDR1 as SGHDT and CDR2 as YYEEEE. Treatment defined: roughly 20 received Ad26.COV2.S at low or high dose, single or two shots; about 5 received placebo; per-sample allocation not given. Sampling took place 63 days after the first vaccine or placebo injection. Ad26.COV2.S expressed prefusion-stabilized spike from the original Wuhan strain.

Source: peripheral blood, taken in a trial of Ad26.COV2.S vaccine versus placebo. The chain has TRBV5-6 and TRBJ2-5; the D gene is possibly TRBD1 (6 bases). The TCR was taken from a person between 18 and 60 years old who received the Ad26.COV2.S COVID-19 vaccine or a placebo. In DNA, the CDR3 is TGTGCCAGCAGCAAGGACAGCCCTTCGTACTTC. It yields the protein CASSKDSPSYF.